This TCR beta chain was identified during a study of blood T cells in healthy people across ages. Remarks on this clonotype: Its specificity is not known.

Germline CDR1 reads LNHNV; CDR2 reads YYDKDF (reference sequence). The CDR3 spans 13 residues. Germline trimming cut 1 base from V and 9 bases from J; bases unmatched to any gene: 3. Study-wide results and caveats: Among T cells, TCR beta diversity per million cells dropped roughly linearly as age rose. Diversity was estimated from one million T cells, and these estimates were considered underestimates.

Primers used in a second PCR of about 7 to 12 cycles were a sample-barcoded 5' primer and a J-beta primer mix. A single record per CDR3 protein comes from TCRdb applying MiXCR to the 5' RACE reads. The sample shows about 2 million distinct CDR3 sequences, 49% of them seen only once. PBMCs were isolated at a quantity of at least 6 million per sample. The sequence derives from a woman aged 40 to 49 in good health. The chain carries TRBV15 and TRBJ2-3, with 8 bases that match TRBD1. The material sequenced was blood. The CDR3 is CATSRAHRGTQYF. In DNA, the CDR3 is TGTGCCACCAGCAGAGCCCACAGGGGGACGCAGTATTTT.